The T cell receptor beta chain described here comes from a study of OX40 agonist ivuxolimab in advanced cancers. Whole-study context: Patients took ivuxolimab, an agonistic anti-OX40 (CD134) antibody. All patients had ivuxolimab intravenously every 2 weeks at 0.01 to 10 mg/kg.

Repertoires were generated with immunoSEQ multiplex PCR, while TCRdb's copy carries only in-frame clones and drops some. The sample yields about 77,000 clones, under 90% seen once. The germline V and J ends were trimmed by 5 bases and 4 bases, with 6 bases remaining between them. The CDR3 sequence is 11 residues long. Germline V gene data show CDR1 as SGHAT and CDR2 as FQNNGV. V and J are TRBV11-2 and TRBJ2-7; D remains ambiguous. This receptor was obtained from an adult with an advanced solid tumor such as melanoma, head and neck, liver or kidney cancer. The material was CD4+ or CD8+ T cells sorted from blood, obtained in a trial of the OX40 agonist ivuxolimab. CDR3 protein: CASSKKYEQYF. In DNA, the CDR3 is TGTGCCAGCAGCAAGAAGTACGAGCAGTACTTC.